This TCR beta chain is drawn from a study of T cell repertoires in cytomegalovirus infection. Per germline, CDR1 MDHEN and CDR2 SYDVKM. This CDR3 contains 18 residues. Using its own MiXCR run on the reads, TCRdb lists one record per CDR3 protein. Of hundreds of thousands of distinct CDR3 sequences in the sample, 35% were seen once. Comments on this clonotype: Antigen: not known. A single base separates this from a much larger clone, so it may be a read error.

General study results and limits: Carriers of CMV plus the relevant HLA were identified by cumulative public TCR beta family frequency.

Material: PBMCs. V is TRBV28 and J is TRBJ1-2, with TRBD1 matching 12 bases. This receptor was taken from a human donor in good health (CMV status not recorded). Some clones in this sample may be carry-over from other donors' samples. The CDR3 bases are TGTGCCAGCACCCCCCCTATGGGACAGGGGGCGAAAAACTATGTCTACACCTTC. Its protein product is CASTPPMGQGAKNYVYTF.